Below, 10 T cell receptor beta chains from the same sample are listed, as sequenced in a study of identical twins. TCRdb re-analysed the 5' RACE reads in MiXCR, keeping a single row per CDR3 protein. The repertoire includes some 710,000 distinct CDR3 sequences, roughly 6% of them detected once, and around 2% sits in the top ten. Input material: naive T cells sorted from blood. The source is a man aged 18 to 35 in good health.

Points on this clonotype: A much larger clone sits a single nucleotide away, making a read error possible. The chain couples TRBV12-3 or TRBV12-4 to TRBJ2-1; TRBD2 aligns across 12 bases. The CDR3 length is 17 residues. CDR3 DNA: TGTGCCAGCAGTTTGACGACTAGCGGGAGACCACACAATGTGCAGTTCTTC. This gives the protein CASSLTTSGRPHNVQFF.

The chain joins TRBV9 to TRBJ2-6; 7 bases map to TRBD1. This CDR3 has 15 residues. J lost 2 bases, V lost 4 bases, and 3 bases had no gene match. From germline, CDR1 is SGDLS and CDR2 YYNGEE. The CDR3 reads CASSLTGTGANVLTF. The CDR3 nucleotides read TGTGCCAGCAGCTTGACAGGGACTGGGGCCAACGTCCTGACTTTC.

The V call is TRBV7-2, the J call TRBJ1-4; D unclear. Germline CDR1 reads SGHTA; CDR2 reads FQGNSA. This CDR3 contains 13 residues. Trimming removed 1 base from V and 11 bases from J, with 11 bases in between. Here the CDR3 DNA reads TGTGCCAGCAGCTTAGGAACGGGAGGGAAACTGTTTTTT. Protein: CASSLGTGGKLFF.

This clonotype has just one count. This chain joins TRBV15 and TRBJ2-5; maybe TRBD1 (5 bases). Trimming removed 0 bases at V and 5 bases at J, with 10 bases between. Germline V CDR1 and CDR2: LNHNV, YYDKDF (reference sequence). This CDR3 is built from 14 residues. CDR3 nucleotides: TGTGCCACCAGCAGAGATCAGGGCCCCGAGACCCAGTACTTC. Its translation is CATSRDQGPETQYF.

This clonotype was seen at least ten times. The chain carries TRBV7-2 and TRBJ2-2; D ambiguous. The germline V gene has CDR1 SGHTA and CDR2 FQGNSA. V was trimmed by 3 bases and J by 8 bases, leaving 7 bases between them. This CDR3 comprises 12 residues. The chain's CDR3 is CASSFTRGELFF. DNA of the CDR3: TGTGCCAGCAGCTTTACCAGGGGGGAGCTGTTTTTT. Full variable domain (missing parts from reference TRBV7-2 and TRBJ2-2): GAGVSQSPSNKVTEKGKDVELRCDPISGHTALYWYRQSLGQGLEFLIYFQGNSAPDKSGLPSDRFSAERTGGSVSTLTIQRTQQEDSAVYLCASSFTRGELFFGEGSRLTVL.

This clonotype has at least ten counts. V and J are TRBV6-2 or TRBV6-3 and TRBJ2-1; D could derive from TRBD1 or TRBD2 (6 bases each). The V gene lost 5 bases and the J gene lost 9 bases, with 11 bases spanning the gap. The germline CDR1 and CDR2 sequences are MNHEY and SVGEGT. The CDR3 has 12 residues. This CDR3 is CASSEPGAEQFF. The CDR3 region has the DNA TGTGCCAGCAGTGAGCCGGGGGCTGAGCAGTTCTTC.

This clonotype was seen ten or more times. J is TRBJ2-3 and V is TRBV29-1; D gene unclear. The V and J ends lost 5 bases and 4 bases respectively, with 19 bases between them. The CDR3 length is 15 residues. Germline CDR1 and CDR2: SQVTM and ANQGSEA. The CDR3 sequence: CSVQPRVVRADTQYF. In nucleotides, the CDR3 is TGCAGCGTTCAACCTCGGGTGGTTCGCGCAGATACGCAGTATTTT.

This clonotype showed up many times. This chain connects TRBV5-1 to TRBJ2-1; TRBD2 matches at 10 bases. The CDR3 extends over 12 amino acids. The ends lost 5 bases at V and 8 bases at J; junction bases unmatched: 1. Germline V gene lookup returns CDR1 SGHRS and CDR2 YFSETQ. CDR3: CASRGTSDEQFF. CDR3 DNA: TGCGCCAGCAGGGGGACTAGCGATGAGCAGTTCTTC.

This clonotype has a count of ten or more. This sequence joins TRBV29-1 and TRBJ2-1, with 10 positions matching TRBD2. Trimming at V came to 4 bases and at J to 5 bases, leaving 8 bases not matched to a gene. This CDR3 has 15 amino acids. Germline CDR1 reads SQVTM; CDR2 reads ANQGSEA. The DNA for the CDR3 is TGCAGCGTTGTTCCAAGCGGGAGGGCCCACAATGAGCAGTTCTTC. Translation: CSVVPSGRAHNEQFF.

In this sample, this clonotype turned up many times. The chain couples TRBV5-1 to TRBJ2-3, with 8 nucleotides matching TRBD2. The CDR3 length is 18 residues. Germline values: CDR1 SGHRS, CDR2 YFSETQ. J gave up 0 bases and V 2 bases, and 11 bases lay outside the gene matches. The DNA of the CDR3 is TGCGCCAGCAGCTTCGCCCCCCTAGCGGGCTTGAGCACAGATACGCAGTATTTT. This codes for CASSFAPLAGLSTDTQYF. Together with reference TRBV5-1 and TRBJ2-3, the CDR3 gives the full variable domain: KAGVTQTPRYLIKTRGQQVTLSCSPISGHRSVSWYQQTPGQGLQFLFEYFSETQRNKGNFPGRFSGRQFSNSRSEMNVSTLELGDSALYLCASSFAPLAGLSTDTQYFGPGTRLTVL.